Sequencing of this T cell receptor beta chain was carried out in a study of OX40 agonist ivuxolimab in advanced cancers. V was pared by 0 bases and J by 2 bases, with 7 bases between. Germline V lookup: CDR1 SGHVS, CDR2 FQNEAQ. CDR3 length equals 14 residues. Sequenced by immunoSEQ multiplex PCR; TCRdb stores in-frame clones only, minus some. The repertoire consists of some 99,000 clones, with roughly 87% occurring once and the leading ten covering around 1.6%. The gene calls are TRBV7-8 and TRBJ1-1, with D possibly being TRBD1 (6 bases). This receptor was identified in an adult with an advanced solid tumor such as melanoma, head and neck, liver or kidney cancer. The sequenced sample was CD4+ or CD8+ T cells sorted from blood, obtained in a trial of the OX40 agonist ivuxolimab. This CDR3 reads CASSLARGNTEAFF. CDR3 coding DNA: TGTGCCAGCAGCTTAGCCAGGGGTAACACTGAAGCTTTCTTT.